The 15 T cell receptor beta chains presented below share a single source sample, sequenced in a study of response to subunit inactivated influenza vaccine. A single record per CDR3 protein comes from TCRdb applying MiXCR to the RT-PCR reads. The repertoire holds hundreds of thousands of distinct CDR3 sequences, 21% seen once, with roughly 10% in the top ten. The specimen was PBMCs from blood, collected less than 22 months after vaccination. The source is a man aged 45 to 75 who received an inactivated influenza vaccine.

The rearrangement links TRBV5-1 to TRBJ2-5; 8 positions agree with TRBD1. CDR1 and CDR2 from the germline V gene are SGHRS and YFSETQ. V lost 4 bases to trimming and J lost 4 bases; unmatched junction nucleotides: 3. The CDR3 contains 13 residues. The CDR3 is CASSATGAETQYF. The DNA for the CDR3 is TGCGCCAGCAGCGCGACAGGGGCAGAGACCCAGTACTTC.

The chain is built from TRBV5-1 and TRBJ1-1; D might be TRBD1 (5 bases). The V gene's germline CDR1 is SGHRS and CDR2 YFSETQ. The length of the CDR3 is 14 residues. The V end lost 4 bases, the J end lost 4 bases, and 14 bases lay between the germline ends. Here the CDR3 reads CASSTDTSGTEAFF. In DNA form, the CDR3 reads TGCGCCAGCAGCACGGACACCTCGGGCACTGAAGCTTTCTTT.

This clonotype showed up just a few times. The chain joins TRBV27 to TRBJ2-5; 7 nucleotides line up with TRBD1. The V gene end was trimmed by 6 bases and the J gene end by 5 bases; junction bases not matched to a gene: 9. CDR3 size: 14 residues. Germline assignment: CDR1 MNHEY and CDR2 SMNVEV (reference sequence). CDR3 coding DNA: TGTGCCAGCAGCATAGGGTGGGGACAGGAGACCCAGTACTTC. Protein: CASSIGWGQETQYF.

This clonotype turned up a few times. One junction end disagrees with the germline gene, perhaps due to a read error. The chain combines TRBV6-5 with TRBJ1-5, with 8 positions matching TRBD1. From germline, CDR1 is MNHEY and CDR2 SVGAGI. The CDR3 consists of 14 residues. CDR3 region: CASSWSGGNQLQHF. DNA for the CDR3: TGTGCCAGCAGTTGGTCAGGGGGCAATCAGCTCCAGCATTTT.

The rearrangement joins TRBV20-1 to TRBJ2-5; 7 nucleotides line up with TRBD1. The trim removed 5 bases at V and 3 bases at J, leaving 6 bases unmatched. CDR3 length equals 13 residues. CDR1 and CDR2 from the germline V gene are DFQATT and SNEGSKA (reference sequence). CDR3 nucleotides: TGCAGTGCTTATACCGGGACAGAAGAGACCCAGTACTTC. This encodes CSAYTGTEETQYF.

The rearrangement joins TRBV20-1 to TRBJ2-7, with 8 bases that match TRBD2. Germline V gene data show CDR1 as DFQATT and CDR2 as SNEGSKA (reference sequence). The CDR3 runs 17 residues. V shed 0 bases, J shed 3 bases, and the junction held 13 bases outside the gene matches. CDR3 DNA: TGCAGTGCTAGAGATACTAGCGGACGCTCATCGGGCTACGAGCAGTACTTC. Translation gives CSARDTSGRSSGYEQYF.

This clonotype was seen more than once but under ten times. The chain couples TRBV2 to TRBJ1-2, with D tentatively TRBD1 (6 bases). The germline CDR1 and CDR2 sequences are SNHLY and FYNNEI. Trimming left V 10 bases short and J 3 bases short, with 12 bases between. The CDR3 sequence is 12 residues long. The CDR3 protein is CATTRQDYGYTF. The CDR3 DNA follows: TGTGCCACTACCCGACAGGACTATGGCTACACCTTC.

In DNA form, the CDR3 reads TGCAGTGCTAGTCGGAGGGGAGGCCAGCCCCAGCATTTT. Its translation is CSASRRGGQPQHF. The chain uses TRBV20-1 and TRBJ1-5; tentative D call: TRBD1 (5 bases). Germline V gives CDR1 DFQATT, CDR2 SNEGSKA (reference sequence). The CDR3 sequence is 13 residues long. V was trimmed by 3 bases and J by 7 bases, leaving 13 bases between them.

There are a few counts of this clonotype. The chain carries TRBV30 and TRBJ1-6; D not resolved. Germline loops: CDR1 GTSNPN, CDR2 SVGIG (reference sequence). The CDR3 runs 13 residues. Trimming took 2 bases from V and 3 from J, leaving 5 bases between them. CDR3 nucleotides: TGTGCCTGGAGTTACTACTATAATTCACCCCTCCACTTT. This sequence encodes CAWSYYYNSPLHF.

The V and J genes are TRBV18 and TRBJ1-1; no definite D call. The V gene's germline CDR1 is KGHSH and CDR2 LQKENI. V gave up 3 bases and J gave up 1 base, with 9 bases separating them. The CDR3 spans 14 residues. The CDR3 reads CASSPPGGNTEAFF. The DNA of the CDR3 is TGTGCCAGCTCACCGCCCGGTGGGAACACTGAAGCTTTCTTT.

This clonotype showed up just a few times. CDR3 DNA: TGTGCCAGTACCCCTTGGGACAGCAGCAATCAGCCCCAGCATTTT. Translating gives CASTPWDSSNQPQHF. This chain connects TRBV19 to TRBJ1-5, with 7 nucleotides matching TRBD1. The germline V gene has CDR1 LNHDA and CDR2 SQIVND (reference sequence). V gave up 7 bases and J gave up 1 base; unmatched junction bases: 7. The CDR3 loop spans 15 amino acids.

The chain recombines TRBV5-1 with TRBJ2-2; 7 nucleotides align to TRBD1. Germline V gene data show CDR1 as SGHRS and CDR2 as YFSETQ. CDR3 length: 15 residues. The ends lost 4 bases at V and 2 bases at J; junction bases unmatched: 5. CDR3 loop: CASSLRDSNTGELFF. The DNA for the CDR3 is TGCGCCAGCAGCCTCCGGGACAGTAACACCGGGGAGCTGTTTTTT.

This clonotype has only a few counts. The chain uses TRBV20-1 and TRBJ2-4; no reliable D call. CDR1 and CDR2 (germline): DFQATT, SNEGSKA (reference sequence). V was clipped by 6 bases and J by 0 bases, with 9 bases between them. The CDR3 covers 13 residues. CDR3 protein: CSAVDSAKNIQYF. As DNA, the CDR3 is TGCAGTGCGGTAGATTCAGCCAAAAACATTCAGTACTTC.

This clonotype has a count of ten or more. The chain has TRBV14 and TRBJ1-6, with D uncertain. Germline V gene sequence: CDR1 SGHDN, CDR2 FVKESK. V was trimmed by 2 bases and J by 10 bases, leaving 12 bases between them. CDR3 length: 14 amino acids. The CDR3 spells CASSQWGSGSPLHF. CDR3 coding DNA: TGTGCCAGCAGCCAATGGGGAAGCGGGTCACCCCTCCACTTT.

The chain links TRBV2 to TRBJ2-7; 12 bases are shared with TRBD2. The CDR3 extends over 15 amino acids. The germline CDR1 and CDR2 sequences are SNHLY and FYNNEI. With V trimmed by 5 bases and J by 3 bases, 5 bases remained unmatched. CDR3: CASSSTSGRYYEQYF. CDR3 nucleotide sequence: TGTGCCAGCAGTTCTACTAGCGGGAGGTACTACGAGCAGTACTTC.